These 26 T cell receptor beta chains were all obtained from the same sample, sequenced in a study of neoadjuvant anti-PD-1 for oral cavity cancer. This table comes from immunoSEQ multiplex PCR, and its TCRdb copy is limited to in-frame clones, with some not included. The data contain around 13,000 clones, about three fifths of them singletons. This sample comprised PBMCs, obtained before nivolumab (anti-PD-1) treatment. The receptors derive from a person aged 35 to 85 with oral cavity squamous cell carcinoma.

This clone showed up just a few times. This chain links TRBV5-6 with TRBJ2-5; 9 bases are a match to TRBD1. The CDR3 extends over 15 amino acids. Germline lookup yields CDR1 SGHDT and CDR2 YYEEEE. Trimming at V came to 3 bases and at J to 4 bases, leaving 7 bases not matched to a gene. CDR3 residues: CASSSRDRVAETQYF. The DNA for the CDR3 is TGTGCCAGCAGCTCACGGGACAGGGTAGCAGAGACCCAGTACTTC.

J is TRBJ2-6 and V is TRBV28; D call uncertain. The germline V gene encodes CDR1 MDHEN and CDR2 SYDVKM. V lost 3 bases, J lost 0 bases, and 9 bases lay in between. The CDR3 has 16 residues. CDR3 in DNA: TGTGCCAGCAGTTTGGGCGGAATCTCTGGGGCCAACGTCCTGACTTTC. It codes for CASSLGGISGANVLTF.

This clone appeared a few times. The chain has TRBV18 and TRBJ2-7; D is unclear. V shed 2 bases and J shed 6 bases, with 8 bases lying between them. This CDR3 has 12 amino acids. Germline CDR1 and CDR2: KGHSH and LQKENI. CDR3 DNA: TGTGCCAGCTCACCAGCTGGTCGCGAGCAGTACTTC. Protein product: CASSPAGREQYF. Combining the CDR3 with reference TRBV18 and TRBJ2-7 gives the whole variable domain NAGVMQNPRHLVRRRGQEARLRCSPMKGHSHVYWYRQLPEEGLKFMVYLQKENIIDESGMPKERFSAEFPKEGPSILRIQQVVRGDSAAYFCASSPAGREQYFGPGTRLTVT.

This chain uses TRBV6-4 with TRBJ2-3; D is perhaps TRBD1 or TRBD2 (5 bases each). The CDR3 extends over 17 amino acids. V was pared by 0 bases and J by 0 bases, with 13 bases between. Per the germline V gene, CDR1 is MRHNA and CDR2 is SNTAGT. The CDR3 coding sequence is TGTGCCAGCAGTGACTCTGGTATTTGGGGGAGCACAGATACGCAGTATTTT. Its protein product is CASSDSGIWGSTDTQYF.

The chain uses TRBV7-9 and TRBJ1-1, with D unclear. Trimming stripped 4 bases from V and 3 bases from J, with 9 bases between. CDR1 is SEHNR, CDR2 FQNEAQ, per germline (reference sequence). CDR3 length: 13 amino acids. CDR3 sequence reads: CASSYSTDTEAFF. DNA of the CDR3: TGTGCCAGCAGCTATTCGACGGACACTGAAGCTTTCTTT.

This clone was seen a handful of times. CDR3 amino acids: CASSPLDTSDRHTF. The DNA of the CDR3 is TGTGCCAGCTCACCGTTAGACACCAGCGATCGACACACCTTC. The V and J genes are TRBV18 and TRBJ1-2; D is ambiguous. The CDR3 contains 14 residues. Germline V CDR1 and CDR2: KGHSH, LQKENI. V was shortened by 3 bases and J by 12 bases, with 20 bases between the two germline ends.

This sequence joins TRBV28 and TRBJ1-2, with TRBD1 as a possible D gene (5 bases). The V and J ends lost 6 bases and 5 bases respectively, with 16 bases between them. The germline V gene has CDR1 MDHEN and CDR2 SYDVKM. This CDR3 is 14 amino acids long. CDR3 region: CASSPRVPPYGYTF. The CDR3 nucleotides are TGTGCCAGCAGCCCCAGGGTTCCCCCTTATGGCTACACCTTC.

There are a few counts of this clone. The chain employs TRBV7-8 and TRBJ2-5; a weak D match, TRBD2 (6 bases). The V end lost 5 bases, the J end lost 1 base, and 8 bases lay between the germline ends. Germline CDR1 SGHVS, CDR2 FQNEAQ. The CDR3 consists of 13 residues. The CDR3, as DNA: TGTGCCAGCAGCCCGGGGGTCCAAGAGACCCAGTACTTC. Its translation: CASSPGVQETQYF.

DNA of the CDR3: TGTGCCAGCAGTTACGCCGACCGATCCCTCTATGGCTACACCTTC. It encodes CASSYADRSLYGYTF. This sequence joins TRBV6-5 and TRBJ1-2; D not certain. The CDR3 is made up of 15 amino acids. The germline V gene has CDR1 MNHEY and CDR2 SVGAGI. Between the trimmed V and J ends, which lost 2 bases and 4 bases, there was a span of 14 bases.

This clone showed up just a few times. The V and J genes are TRBV2 and TRBJ2-2; 9 bases match TRBD1. Per the germline V gene, CDR1 is SNHLY and CDR2 is FYNNEI. The CDR3 covers 15 residues. After removal of 9 bases from V and 4 bases from J, the junction contained 9 bases not matched to a gene. The CDR3: CASLPGQGRTGELFF. CDR3 sequence (DNA): TGTGCCAGTCTACCGGGACAGGGTCGCACCGGGGAGCTGTTTTTT.

The rearrangement joins TRBV7-2 to TRBJ2-1; the match to TRBD2 covers 14 bases. Trimming took 4 bases from V and 7 from J; bases not matched to a gene: 12. Germline loops: CDR1 SGHTA, CDR2 FQGNSA. CDR3 length equals 18 residues. The CDR3 sequence: CASSWILGTSGSKNEQFF. As DNA, the CDR3 is TGTGCCAGCAGCTGGATTCTAGGGACTAGCGGGAGTAAGAATGAGCAGTTCTTC.

V is TRBV7-2 and J is TRBJ1-5, with unresolved D. The germline gives CDR1 SGHTA, CDR2 FQGNSA. V dropped 5 bases and J dropped 3 bases, with 11 bases sitting between them. The CDR3 loop spans 14 amino acids. The CDR3 loop reads CASSPSKDNQPQHF. The CDR3 bases are TGTGCCAGCAGCCCATCAAAGGACAATCAGCCCCAGCATTTT.

In its sample, this clone was seen a few times. V gene TRBV21-1 combines with J gene TRBJ2-2; the table's D call TRBD1 went unverified against the DNA. TRBV21-1 corresponds to a pseudogene. There are 13 residues in the CDR3. CDR3 nucleotide sequence: TGTGCCAGCAGTCCTACAAGGGGCGGGGAGCTGTTTTTT. Translation: CASSPTRGGELFF.

This clone has only one observation. The CDR3 loop is CASSHRDLGAFF. The CDR3 nucleotides read TGTGCCAGCAGCCACAGGGATTTAGGAGCTTTCTTT. The chain uses TRBV13 and TRBJ1-1; a possible D gene is TRBD1 (6 bases). The CDR3 runs 12 residues. Germline V gene data show CDR1 as PRHDT and CDR2 as FYEKMQ (reference sequence). V lost 5 bases to trimming and J lost 10 bases, with 14 bases between them. Looking up the rest from reference TRBV13 and TRBJ1-1 gives the full variable domain: AAGVIQSPRHLIKEKRETATLKCYPIPRHDTVYWYQQGPGQDPQFLISFYEKMQSDKGSIPDRFSAQQFSDYHSELNMSSLELGDSALYFCASSHRDLGAFFGQGTRLTVV.

The chain combines TRBV7-2 with TRBJ2-1, with TRBD2 identical over 7 bases. This CDR3 is built from 14 residues. V lost 0 bases, J lost 5 bases, and 1 base stayed unmatched. Germline V gene sequence: CDR1 SGHTA, CDR2 FQGNSA. In nucleotides, the CDR3 is TGTGCCAGCAGCTTAGCGGGGACTAACAATGAGCAGTTCTTC. This translates into CASSLAGTNNEQFF.

This chain links TRBV19 with TRBJ2-7; either TRBD1 or TRBD2 may supply D (5 bases each). The CDR3 extends over 15 amino acids. Trimming cost V 3 bases and J 1 base, with 13 bases left between them. Germline V gives CDR1 LNHDA, CDR2 SQIVND (reference sequence). The CDR3: CASSIRDVASYEQYF. For the CDR3, the DNA is TGTGCCAGTAGTATCAGGGACGTAGCTTCCTACGAGCAGTACTTC.

The V gene is TRBV5-1, the J gene TRBJ2-2; either TRBD1 or TRBD2 may supply D (6 bases each). V lost 1 base, J lost 7 bases, and 14 bases lay in between. Germline V gives CDR1 SGHRS, CDR2 YFSETQ. The CDR3 spans 15 residues. The CDR3 nucleotides are TGCGCCAGCAGCTTGAGGGGGACTCCTCACGGGGAGCTGTTTTTT. The encoded protein is CASSLRGTPHGELFF.

The rearrangement uses TRBV4-1 and TRBJ1-6; D not resolved. The CDR3 has 13 amino acids. Trimming shortened V by 3 bases and J by 10 bases, and 10 bases separated the two germline ends. Germline-derived CDR1 and CDR2 are MGHRA and YSYEKL. The CDR3 coding sequence is TGCGCCAGCAGCCACCCGAACTCATCACCCCTCCACTTT. Protein: CASSHPNSSPLHF.

This clone has just one count. The chain recombines TRBV5-1 with TRBJ2-5; D may be TRBD1 (6 bases). The CDR3 is made up of 15 amino acids. Trimming shortened V by 4 bases and J by 2 bases, and 15 bases separated the two germline ends. Germline V gene data show CDR1 as SGHRS and CDR2 as YFSETQ. DNA of the CDR3: TGCGCCAGCAGCCGCCAGACAGGCCAGCAAGAGACCCAGTACTTC. This codes for CASSRQTGQQETQYF.

This clone has a handful of counts. This chain joins TRBV27 and TRBJ1-2, with unresolved D. The CDR3 has 14 amino acids. Between the trimmed V and J ends, which lost 4 bases and 0 bases, there was a span of 9 bases. The germline V gene has CDR1 MNHEY and CDR2 SMNVEV (reference sequence). CDR3 in DNA: TGTGCCAGCAGTTCATGGAGGGCTAACTATGGCTACACCTTC. Protein: CASSSWRANYGYTF.

This clone has a handful of counts. The V and J genes are TRBV19 and TRBJ2-1; 9 nucleotides match TRBD2. V was pared by 5 bases and J by 2 bases, with 7 bases of the junction left unmatched. CDR3 length: 16 amino acids. Germline CDR1 is LNHDA and CDR2 is SQIVND (reference sequence). CDR3 region: CASSRAGGGAYNEQFF. The CDR3 nucleotides are TGTGCCAGTAGTCGTGCGGGCGGGGGGGCCTACAATGAGCAGTTCTTC.

This chain joins TRBV5-1 and TRBJ2-7; D not resolved. CDR1 is SGHRS, CDR2 YFSETQ, per germline. The germline V and J ends were trimmed by 2 bases and 0 bases, with 9 bases remaining between them. CDR3 length: 14 residues. The CDR3, as DNA: TGCGCCAGCAGCTTTAGAAGTCGCTCCTACGAGCAGTACTTC. Translation: CASSFRSRSYEQYF.

The chain uses TRBV5-4 and TRBJ1-1; 8 bases are shared with TRBD1. The junction had 12 bases not matched to a gene; V was cut back by 3 bases and J by 8 bases. Per germline, CDR1 SGHNT and CDR2 YYREEE (reference sequence). CDR3 length: 15 residues. CDR3 in amino acids: CASSSTGVKTPEAFF. The CDR3 coding sequence is TGTGCCAGCAGCTCGACAGGGGTCAAAACCCCAGAAGCTTTCTTT.

The CDR3 spells CAVRREPAGNTIYF. The CDR3, as DNA: TGTGCCGTACGACGGGAGCCCGCTGGAAACACCATATATTTT. The V gene is TRBV5-4, the J gene TRBJ1-3; D gene ambiguous. CDR1 and CDR2 from the germline V gene are SGHNT and YYREEE (reference sequence). This CDR3 comprises 14 residues. Trimming took off 10 bases at V and 2 bases at J, with 16 bases between the two ends.

The rearrangement joins TRBV4-1 to TRBJ2-7, with D possibly TRBD1 on 6 matching bases. V was shortened by 0 bases and J by 1 base, with 16 bases between the two germline ends. The CDR3 is made up of 17 amino acids. Germline lookup yields CDR1 MGHRA and CDR2 YSYEKL. The CDR3: CASSQDRAGVGSYEQYF. In DNA form, the CDR3 reads TGCGCCAGCAGCCAAGATCGGGCAGGGGTCGGGTCCTACGAGCAGTACTTC.

The chain has TRBV9 and TRBJ2-1, with a tentative D call TRBD2 (6 bases). The CDR3 spans 14 residues. The V and J ends lost 5 bases and 6 bases respectively, with 15 bases between them. Germline V gene data show CDR1 as SGDLS and CDR2 as YYNGEE. Written as DNA, the CDR3 is TGTGCCAGCAGGCCGGGACTTCCCAGCAATGAGCAGTTCTTC. This translates into CASRPGLPSNEQFF.